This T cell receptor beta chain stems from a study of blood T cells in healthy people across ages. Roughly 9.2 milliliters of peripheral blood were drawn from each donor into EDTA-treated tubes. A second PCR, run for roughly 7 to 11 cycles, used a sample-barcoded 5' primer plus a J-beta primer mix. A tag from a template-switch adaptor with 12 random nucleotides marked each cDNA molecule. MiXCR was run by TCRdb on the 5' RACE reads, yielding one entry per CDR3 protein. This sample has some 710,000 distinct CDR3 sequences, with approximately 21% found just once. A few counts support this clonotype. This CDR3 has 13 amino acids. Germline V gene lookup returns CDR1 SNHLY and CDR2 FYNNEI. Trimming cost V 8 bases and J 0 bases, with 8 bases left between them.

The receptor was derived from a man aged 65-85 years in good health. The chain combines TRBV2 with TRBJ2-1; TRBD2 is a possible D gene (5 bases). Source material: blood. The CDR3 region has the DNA TGTGCCAGCGAGAGGGACTCCTACAATGAGCAGTTCTTC. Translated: CASERDSYNEQFF. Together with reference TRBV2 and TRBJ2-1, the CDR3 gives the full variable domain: EPEVTQTPSHQVTQMGQEVILRCVPISNHLYFYWYRQILGQKVEFLVSFYNNEISEKSEIFDDQFSVERPDGSNFTLKIRSTKLEDSAMYFCASERDSYNEQFFGPGTRLTVL.